The 9 T cell receptor beta chains below all came from one sample that was sequenced in a study of T-cell memory formation after mild COVID-19. TCRdb re-called the 5' RACE reads through MiXCR, storing one row per CDR3 protein. The table lists hundreds of thousands of distinct CDR3 sequences, approximately 27% of them singletons. The sample comprised PBMCs or a T cell subset sorted from them (not recorded which). These receptors originate from an adult woman who had mild COVID-19 (a few samples of this study predate the infection). Cell type and time point are not known.

This chain uses TRBV9 with TRBJ2-7; the match to TRBD2 covers 11 bases. The CDR3 loop spans 16 amino acids. V gave up 2 bases and J gave up 7 bases; unmatched junction bases: 11. Per the germline V gene, CDR1 is SGDLS and CDR2 is YYNGEE. The CDR3 sequence is CASSVTSGSIPQEQYF. The CDR3, as DNA: TGTGCCAGCAGCGTCACTAGCGGGAGTATACCCCAAGAGCAGTACTTC.

The V gene is TRBV21-1, the J gene TRBJ2-7; the tabulated D call, TRBD1, remains unverified against the DNA. TRBV21-1 constitutes a pseudogene. The CDR3 runs to 11 residues. This CDR3 is CASSIGTEQYF. CDR3 nucleotides: TGTGCCAGCAGCATCGGGACGGAGCAGTACTTC.

DNA for the CDR3: TGCGCCAGCAGCTTCCCTACTGGGACAGCTTTCCAAGAGACCCAGTACTTC. Translation: CASSFPTGTAFQETQYF. The chain carries TRBV5-1 and TRBJ2-5; 7 bases align to TRBD1. Losses at the gene ends were 2 bases for V and 1 base for J; bases not matched to a gene: 11. The CDR3 has 17 residues. Germline-derived CDR1 and CDR2 are SGHRS and YFSETQ.

In its sample, this clonotype was seen once. This chain uses TRBV28 with TRBJ2-4, with D hard to call. The V and J ends lost 6 bases and 0 bases respectively, with 9 bases between them. Germline V gene lookup returns CDR1 MDHEN and CDR2 SYDVKM. The CDR3 spans 14 residues. The CDR3 DNA reads TGTGCCAGCAGCCCACAGCTAGCCAAAAACATTCAGTACTTC. Encoded protein: CASSPQLAKNIQYF.

The chain employs TRBV27 and TRBJ1-4; tentative D call: TRBD1 (5 bases). V shed 8 bases and J shed 1 base, with 14 bases lying between them. The germline V gene has CDR1 MNHEY and CDR2 SMNVEV (reference sequence). The CDR3 is 15 residues long. The CDR3 loop is CASGRARGTNEKLFF. In DNA, the CDR3 is TGTGCCAGCGGCAGGGCCCGAGGAACTAATGAAAAACTGTTTTTT. The variable domain in full, completed from reference TRBV27 and TRBJ1-4, reads EAQVTQNPRYLITVTGKKLTVTCSQNMNHEYMSWYRQDPGLGLRQIYYSMNVEVTDKGDVPEGYKVSRKEKRNFPLILESPSPNQTSLYFCASGRARGTNEKLFFGSGTQLSVL.

This chain joins TRBV7-8 and TRBJ2-3; 11 nucleotides align to TRBD1. The germline CDR1 and CDR2 sequences are SGHVS and FQNEAQ. The V gene end was trimmed by 2 bases and the J gene end by 5 bases; junction bases not matched to a gene: 9. CDR3 length: 17 amino acids. The CDR3 loop is CASSLRSRTGGRDTQYF. The CDR3 nucleotides are TGTGCCAGCAGCTTAAGGTCGAGGACAGGGGGCAGAGATACGCAGTATTTT.

This clonotype was observed a few times. The J gene is TRBJ2-3, the V gene TRBV4-1, with a weak D call TRBD1 (5 bases). This CDR3 region has 16 residues. Per germline, CDR1 MGHRA and CDR2 YSYEKL. The V and J ends lost 4 bases and 0 bases respectively, with 14 bases between them. In nucleotides, the CDR3 is TGCGCCAGCAGCCGTGGGCAGGGTCGGAGCACAGATACGCAGTATTTT. Its translation: CASSRGQGRSTDTQYF.

This clonotype was found once. The gene calls are TRBV29-1 and TRBJ2-7, with 7 bases matching TRBD1. V shed 2 bases, J shed 4 bases, and the junction held 2 bases outside the gene matches. Germline V gene sequence: CDR1 SQVTM, CDR2 ANQGSEA. The CDR3 is made up of 12 amino acids. The CDR3 coding sequence is TGCAGCGTTGAATTACAGGGGTACGAGCAGTACTTC. Translation: CSVELQGYEQYF.

This clonotype has a handful of counts. This chain uses TRBV30 with TRBJ1-1; perhaps TRBD1 as D (6 bases). With 8 bases removed from V and 0 bases from J, the gap between germline ends came to 7 bases. Germline-derived CDR1 and CDR2 are GTSNPN and SVGIG (reference sequence). The CDR3 is made up of 11 amino acids. The CDR3 DNA sequence: TGTGCCGGGACACTGAACACTGAAGCTTTCTTT. It yields the protein CAGTLNTEAFF.